This TCR beta chain was captured by sequencing in a study of control samples from healthy donors and cancer patients (dated by TCRdb to between 2020 and 2021). From the germline V gene, CDR1 is SGHTA and CDR2 is FQGNSA. Trimming costs V 3 bases and J 1 base, and their ends lie 7 bases apart. From the cysteine through the phenylalanine, the CDR3 covers 14 amino acids. The retained sequence is limited to the CDR3, 42 bases, with the frame set at the first base. Comment on this clone: Its target antigen remains unknown. One base away there is no much larger clone; base qualities are not given. The same CDR3 arises from other DNA sequences in this sample as well.

The library was made by the immunoSEQ multiplex PCR assay. TCRdb re-hosts the immuneACCESS table, in-frame sequences only. Its copies lack some clones; in the studies checked, an unresolved V gene accounts for under half of them, and the cause for the rest is not known. In all, the sample holds some 130,000 clones, and around 90% of those were seen once. The top ten constitute 11% of the sample. Sequencing was performed on blood. The sequence was obtained from a man between 25 and 39 years old in good health. This chain is built from TRBV7-2 and TRBJ2-1; TRBD1 is possibly the D segment (5 matching bases). The encoded CDR3 is CASSFSGSYNEQFF. The nucleotide sequence reads as follows: TGTGCCAGCAGCTTCTCAGGGTCCTACAATGAGCAGTTCTTC.